These 23 T cell receptor beta chains share one sample of origin, sequenced in a study of blood T cell repertoires in COVID-19 (dated by TCRdb to about 2020). The library was obtained by the immunoSEQ multiplex PCR assay. What TCRdb holds here is the immuneACCESS table cut down to in-frame rearrangements. Part of the clones is not present; checked against another copy, under half of the missing clones reflect an unresolved V gene, and the others are unexplained. Here the sample has over 200,000 clones; 85% to 90% occur a single time. Jointly, the top ten make up around a sixth of the sample. Sequencing was performed on PBMCs or T cells enriched from blood (not recorded which). The receptors come from a man aged 18 to 29 who had recovered from COVID-19.

The chain is built from TRBV2 and TRBJ2-3; 9 bases align to TRBD1. The CDR3 totals 13 residues. Germline CDR1 reads SNHLY; CDR2 reads FYNNEI. The junction had 3 bases not matched to a gene; V was cut back by 7 bases and J by 4 bases. CDR3: CASMTGGSDTQYF. The CDR3 coding sequence is TGTGCCAGCATGACAGGGGGATCAGATACGCAGTATTTT.

V is TRBV18 and J is TRBJ1-3; 9 nucleotides agree with TRBD1. The junction had 6 bases not matched to a gene; V was cut back by 3 bases and J by 3 bases. Germline lookup yields CDR1 KGHSH and CDR2 LQKENI. This CDR3 is built from 16 residues. The CDR3 DNA is TGTGCCAGCTCACCTACAGGGACAGGGAGTGGAAACACCATATATTTT. It translates to CASSPTGTGSGNTIYF.

The chain links TRBV27 to TRBJ2-4; D is unresolved. CDR1 MNHEY and CDR2 SMNVEV come from the germline V gene (reference sequence). The CDR3 totals 18 residues. Trimming took 2 bases from V and 0 from J, leaving 17 bases between them. Here the CDR3 DNA reads TGTGCCAGCAGTTTACCTTGCCGGAGACGGAGAGCCAAAAACATTCAGTACTTC. It yields the protein CASSLPCRRRRAKNIQYF.

Concerning this clone itself: The sample holds other DNA sequences that translate to the same CDR3. The genes are TRBV27 and TRBJ2-1; a weak D match, TRBD2 (5 bases). Germline CDR1 is MNHEY and CDR2 is SMNVEV (reference sequence). The CDR3 length is 14 residues. V was pared by 2 bases and J by 0 bases, with 5 bases between. The CDR3: CASSLTSSYNEQFF. Here the CDR3 DNA reads TGTGCCAGCAGTTTAACTAGCTCCTACAATGAGCAGTTCTTC.

The rearrangement joins TRBV11-2 to TRBJ1-1; 8 nucleotides align to TRBD1. This CDR3 region has 17 residues. Looked up from germline, CDR1 is SGHAT and CDR2 is FQNNGV. J gave up 1 base and V 5 bases, and 12 bases lay outside the gene matches. The CDR3 here is CASSPPPGGLGNTEAFF. The CDR3 coding sequence is TGTGCCAGCAGCCCCCCCCCAGGGGGCTTGGGGAACACTGAAGCTTTCTTT.

This clone was seen a single time. CDR3 sequence reads: CASRGGLAGGNVNEQFF. DNA for the CDR3: TGTGCCAGCAGGGGAGGACTAGCGGGGGGGAATGTCAATGAGCAGTTCTTC. V gene TRBV2 combines with J gene TRBJ2-1; 15 bases align to TRBD2. The V and J ends lost 6 bases and 6 bases, in that order; junction bases with no gene match: 9. The length of the CDR3 is 17 residues. Germline V CDR1 and CDR2: SNHLY, FYNNEI. Filled out from reference TRBV2 and TRBJ2-1, the complete variable domain reads EPEVTQTPSHQVTQMGQEVILRCVPISNHLYFYWYRQILGQKVEFLVSFYNNEISEKSEIFDDQFSVERPDGSNFTLKIRSTKLEDSAMYFCASRGGLAGGNVNEQFFGPGTRLTVL.

The rearrangement uses TRBV30 and TRBJ2-3, with 7 bases matching TRBD1. Germline-derived CDR1 and CDR2 are GTSNPN and SVGIG (reference sequence). Trimming removed 5 bases from V and 0 bases from J; junction bases left unmatched: 8. The CDR3 extends over 15 amino acids. The CDR3 here is CAWGQALGSTDTQYF. CDR3 coding DNA: TGTGCCTGGGGACAGGCCCTTGGTAGCACAGATACGCAGTATTTT.

The J gene is TRBJ2-7, the V gene TRBV28, with D possibly TRBD2 on 5 matching bases. The ends were cut back, 6 bases at V and 0 bases at J, with 18 bases in the middle. Germline assignment: CDR1 MDHEN and CDR2 SYDVKM. The CDR3 extends over 16 amino acids. Here the CDR3 reads CASSPRQDWSSYEQYF. CDR3 DNA: TGTGCCAGCAGCCCTCGTCAGGACTGGAGCTCCTACGAGCAGTACTTC.

This clone has a handful of counts. This chain uses TRBV28 with TRBJ1-5; unclear D gene. Trimming took off 6 bases at V and 11 bases at J, with 14 bases between the two ends. The germline V gene encodes CDR1 MDHEN and CDR2 SYDVKM. This CDR3 spans 12 amino acids. CDR3 sequence: CASSSIKSAQHF. As DNA, the CDR3 is TGTGCCAGCAGCTCCATAAAATCAGCCCAGCATTTT.

This chain joins TRBV10-3 and TRBJ2-4; 8 bases match TRBD2. Per the germline V gene, CDR1 is ENHRY and CDR2 is SYGVKD. V lost 6 bases, J lost 12 bases, and 16 bases stayed unmatched. The CDR3 is 15 amino acids. In nucleotides, the CDR3 is TGTGCCATCAGCCAAGGGGCAGGGGCGCGGGAGGCTCAGTACTTC. Encoded protein: CAISQGAGAREAQYF.

This chain joins TRBV6-4 and TRBJ2-2; the D gene is possibly TRBD1 (6 bases). CDR1 and CDR2 from the germline V gene are MRHNA and SNTAGT. The V end was cut by 5 bases, the J end by 3 bases, with 13 bases between. The CDR3 length is 15 residues. CDR3 amino acids: CASSSGQKDTGELFF. CDR3 in DNA: TGTGCCAGCAGTTCTGGACAGAAAGACACCGGGGAGCTGTTTTTT.

V usage is TRBV27 and J usage is TRBJ1-1; 9 bases agree with TRBD1. CDR3 size: 17 residues. Looked up from germline, CDR1 is MNHEY and CDR2 is SMNVEV (reference sequence). J was trimmed by 2 bases and V by 3 bases; bases with no gene match: 10. CDR3 DNA: TGTGCCAGCAGTTTTATAGGGACAGGGCTAATAAACACTGAAGCTTTCTTT. Protein: CASSFIGTGLINTEAFF.

The J gene is TRBJ2-4, the V gene TRBV5-4, with TRBD1 matching over 10 bases. The CDR3 is 14 residues long. Germline V gene lookup returns CDR1 SGHNT and CDR2 YYREEE (reference sequence). The V and J ends lost 4 bases and 8 bases, in that order; junction bases with no gene match: 6. The DNA of the CDR3 is TGTGCCAGCAGCAACTCAGGGACAGGGGACATTCAGTACTTC. Translation gives CASSNSGTGDIQYF.

This clone showed up just once. The rearrangement joins TRBV14 to TRBJ2-7, with 8 bases fitting TRBD1. Germline V CDR1 and CDR2: SGHDN, FVKESK. This CDR3 region has 14 residues. V trimming: 0 bases; J trimming: 3 bases; junction bases outside the gene matches: 1. DNA of the CDR3: TGTGCCAGCAGCCAAGAGGACAGGGACTACGAGCAGTACTTC. Encoded protein: CASSQEDRDYEQYF. The full variable domain, with the rest looked up from reference TRBV14 and TRBJ2-7, is EAGVTQFPSHSVIEKGQTVTLRCDPISGHDNLYWYRRVMGKEIKFLLHFVKESKQDESGMPNNRFLAERTGGTYSTLKVQPAELEDSGVYFCASSQEDRDYEQYFGPGTRLTVT.

The J gene is TRBJ2-7, the V gene TRBV19; 7 bases fit TRBD2. Germline CDR1 reads LNHDA; CDR2 reads SQIVND (reference sequence). J gave up 4 bases and V 3 bases, and 9 bases lay outside the gene matches. The CDR3 loop spans 15 amino acids. CDR3 sequence (DNA): TGTGCCAGTAGTATCCTTAGGGAGGGTTTATACGAGCAGTACTTC. It yields the protein CASSILREGLYEQYF.

V gene TRBV7-2 combines with J gene TRBJ1-2, with 8 bases fitting TRBD1. Germline assignment: CDR1 SGHTA and CDR2 FQGNSA. This CDR3 contains 16 residues. Trimming cost V 5 bases and J 4 bases; bases outside gene matches: 12. The CDR3 spells CASSPTPDRGIYGYTF. CDR3 nucleotide sequence: TGTGCCAGCAGCCCGACCCCTGACAGGGGAATCTATGGCTACACCTTC.

CDR3 loop: CASSKRGVETQYF. In DNA, the CDR3 is TGTGCCAGCAGTAAGCGGGGAGTAGAGACCCAGTACTTC. V gene TRBV28 combines with J gene TRBJ2-5, with 7 bases aligning to TRBD2. Germline CDR1 reads MDHEN; CDR2 reads SYDVKM. After removal of 5 bases from V and 4 bases from J, the junction contained 4 bases not matched to a gene. The CDR3 extends over 13 amino acids.

The J gene is TRBJ2-6, the V gene TRBV11-3; TRBD1 is a possible D gene (5 bases). V was clipped by 4 bases and J by 1 base, with 11 bases between them. This CDR3 is built from 16 residues. The germline V gene encodes CDR1 SGHNT and CDR2 YENEEA. This CDR3 reads CASSSPGRSGANVLTF. The CDR3 region has the DNA TGTGCCAGCAGCTCCCCAGGGCGGTCTGGGGCCAACGTCCTGACTTTC.

CDR3 DNA: TGTGCCAGCAGTCGGGAACGCCCAACGGGTGAGCAGTTCTTC. This sequence encodes CASSRERPTGEQFF. The chain couples TRBV6-5 to TRBJ2-1; D might be TRBD2 (5 bases). The CDR3 runs to 14 residues. Germline CDR1 reads MNHEY; CDR2 reads SVGAGI. Trimming cost V 5 bases and J 9 bases, with 17 bases left between them.

The J gene is TRBJ1-2, the V gene TRBV5-4; 7 positions match TRBD1. The CDR3 is made up of 17 amino acids. Per germline, CDR1 SGHNT and CDR2 YYREEE (reference sequence). The ends lost 3 bases at V and 3 bases at J; junction bases unmatched: 14. The chain's CDR3 is CASSSNYRTGFDYGYTF. The CDR3 DNA reads TGTGCCAGCAGCTCTAATTATCGGACAGGCTTCGACTATGGCTACACCTTC.

V and J are TRBV19 and TRBJ1-2; D remains ambiguous. This CDR3 spans 15 amino acids. V gave up 9 bases and J gave up 1 base, with 18 bases separating them. Germline V lookup: CDR1 LNHDA, CDR2 SQIVND (reference sequence). DNA of the CDR3: TGTGCCAGCACTAACGGAGCGACGGTTAACTATGGCTACACCTTC. Its protein is CASTNGATVNYGYTF.

The DNA for the CDR3 is TGTGCCAGCTCACCACCGGCTAGCGGGAGAGTATTAAATGAGCAGTTCTTC. Amino acids: CASSPPASGRVLNEQFF. This rearrangement joins TRBV18 to TRBJ2-1; 10 bases map to TRBD2. The CDR3 covers 17 residues. The V gene end was trimmed by 0 bases and the J gene end by 7 bases; junction bases not matched to a gene: 9. The V gene's germline CDR1 is KGHSH and CDR2 LQKENI.

The chain couples TRBV5-6 to TRBJ1-2; 9 positions agree with TRBD1. Germline V gives CDR1 SGHDT, CDR2 YYEEEE. V trimming: 4 bases; J trimming: 5 bases; junction bases outside the gene matches: 6. The CDR3 runs 14 residues. The CDR3, as DNA: TGTGCCAGCAGCAAACAGGGGGCTGGGTATGGCTACACCTTC. This translates into CASSKQGAGYGYTF.